This T cell receptor beta chain was sequenced during a study of early T cells in non-severe SARS-CoV-2 infection (dated by TCRdb to the early 2020s). Regarding the study in general: Because TCR sequencing relied on bulk RNA taken from unsorted whole blood, pairing of alpha and beta chains was not possible.

A distance of 11 bases separates the germline ends of V and J, which lose 0 bases and 0 bases respectively. The germline V gene provides CDR1 MGHRA and CDR2 YSYEKL. From the cysteine up to the phenylalanine, the CDR3 has a length of 16 residues. The kept DNA is CDR3 alone, 48 bases in frame from the first base. A case-control design nested within a healthcare worker cohort in London, UK, was used, with weekly nasopharyngeal swab PCR tests and blood sampling performed. Between 23 and 31 March 2020, the week of the UK lockdown, healthcare workers were enrolled and then followed up weekly for as long as 16 weeks. Here is what the overall study found, with its caveats: VDJdb matching was skewed toward anti-spike CD8 responses and likely underestimated virus-specific expansions, missing private and CD4 specificities.

This clonotype came up many times. Its antigen has not been determined. Base qualities were left out, and no much larger clone turns up one base away. Library prep was done by 5' RACE. Sequencing was performed on a NextSeq 500. The TCR library protocol attached unique molecular identifiers to individual cDNA molecules to correct for sequencing error and PCR bias. TCR alpha and beta chains were both sequenced, and the abundances of alpha and beta sequences in each sample were closely correlated with each other. The original methods were these. Decombinator V4 was used to annotate the V gene, J gene and CDR3 of the TCR sequences. Expanded TCRs were defined as changing significantly between any two time points under a Poisson model with p below 0.0001. Abundances of TCRs were expressed as counts per million after normalisation to the total number of TCRs sequenced in each sample. MAIT TCRs were defined by TRAV1-2 paired with TRAJ12, TRAJ20 or TRAJ33, and iNKT TCRs by TRAV10 paired with TRAJ18. VDJdb, accessed on 1 November 2021, was searched for TCRs annotated for CMV, EBV and SARS-CoV-2, and TCRs annotated for more than one antigen were excluded. Starting from the raw public reads, TCRdb applied fastp trimming at Q25, assembled clones with MiXCR and retained in-frame beta chains. Each CDR3 protein appears once, grouped with its most common genes and DNA. The V and J calls were not made by the authors but by TCRdb's processing. The sample records 75,000 to 100,000 distinct CDR3 sequences, approximately 15% of which are singletons. In total, the top ten clones hold more than 6.5% of the sample.

The clonotype comes from an adult who was a healthcare worker with PCR-confirmed SARS-CoV-2 infection or an uninfected control (not recorded which). This receptor chain uses TRBV4-1 and TRBJ1-1; the D region possibly corresponds to TRBD1 (5 bases align). The sample taken for sequencing was whole blood. CDR3 protein: CASSQDPGLVNTEAFF. In nucleotides, the sequence is TGCGCCAGCAGCCAAGATCCAGGGTTAGTGAACACTGAAGCTTTCTTT.